The T cell receptor (beta chain) under discussion was sequenced for a study of CD8+CD57+ T cells in acquired aplastic anemia. Study results and caveats: Overlap between patients and controls comprised about 28 CD8+ CDR3 sequences. CD8+ Simpson's diversity in patients was not significantly different from that in controls.

This clonotype was detected many times. What it recognizes is unknown. Trimming took 6 bases from V and 14 from J, leaving 16 bases between them. This CDR3 contains 12 residues. CDR1 is MNHEY and CDR2 is SVGEGT in the germline V gene. According to the study, genomic DNA was the template for TCR beta VDJ and CDR3 profiling. TCRdb used MiXCR to reprocess the reads, holding one entry per CDR3 protein. The repertoire holds hundreds of thousands of distinct CDR3 sequences, with about 70% as singletons. Sequenced: sorted CD4+, CD8+, or CD8+CD57+ T cells (not recorded which) from PBMCs. This clonotype originated in a human donor in good health, serving as a control. The chain carries TRBV6-2 or TRBV6-3 and TRBJ1-4, with D unresolved. The CDR3 coding sequence is TGTGCCAGCAGAGACCCAAGGAAAATTCTGTTTTTT. Protein product: CASRDPRKILFF.